This TCR beta chain was sequenced during a study of cytomegalovirus exposure and HLA in healthy donors. Germline CDR1 reads SGHDT; CDR2 reads YYEEEE. The CDR3 spans 15 residues. Researchers ran the PCR with 60 Vbeta and 13 Jbeta primers. Assay: immunoSEQ multiplex PCR; the TCRdb copy retains only in-frame clones and omits some. This table holds some 190,000 clones, approximately 80% found once. The chain combines TRBV5-6 with TRBJ2-5; 11 nucleotides align to TRBD2. The J call may not be correct, given that the DNA end is closer to TRBJ2-7. Material: PBMCs. The sequence was collected from a woman in her thirties in good health and CMV-seropositive. The CDR3 DNA sequence: TGTGCCAGCAGCTTATTAGCGGGAGGGCCGTACGAGCAGTACTTC. Translation gives CASSLLAGGPYEQYF.